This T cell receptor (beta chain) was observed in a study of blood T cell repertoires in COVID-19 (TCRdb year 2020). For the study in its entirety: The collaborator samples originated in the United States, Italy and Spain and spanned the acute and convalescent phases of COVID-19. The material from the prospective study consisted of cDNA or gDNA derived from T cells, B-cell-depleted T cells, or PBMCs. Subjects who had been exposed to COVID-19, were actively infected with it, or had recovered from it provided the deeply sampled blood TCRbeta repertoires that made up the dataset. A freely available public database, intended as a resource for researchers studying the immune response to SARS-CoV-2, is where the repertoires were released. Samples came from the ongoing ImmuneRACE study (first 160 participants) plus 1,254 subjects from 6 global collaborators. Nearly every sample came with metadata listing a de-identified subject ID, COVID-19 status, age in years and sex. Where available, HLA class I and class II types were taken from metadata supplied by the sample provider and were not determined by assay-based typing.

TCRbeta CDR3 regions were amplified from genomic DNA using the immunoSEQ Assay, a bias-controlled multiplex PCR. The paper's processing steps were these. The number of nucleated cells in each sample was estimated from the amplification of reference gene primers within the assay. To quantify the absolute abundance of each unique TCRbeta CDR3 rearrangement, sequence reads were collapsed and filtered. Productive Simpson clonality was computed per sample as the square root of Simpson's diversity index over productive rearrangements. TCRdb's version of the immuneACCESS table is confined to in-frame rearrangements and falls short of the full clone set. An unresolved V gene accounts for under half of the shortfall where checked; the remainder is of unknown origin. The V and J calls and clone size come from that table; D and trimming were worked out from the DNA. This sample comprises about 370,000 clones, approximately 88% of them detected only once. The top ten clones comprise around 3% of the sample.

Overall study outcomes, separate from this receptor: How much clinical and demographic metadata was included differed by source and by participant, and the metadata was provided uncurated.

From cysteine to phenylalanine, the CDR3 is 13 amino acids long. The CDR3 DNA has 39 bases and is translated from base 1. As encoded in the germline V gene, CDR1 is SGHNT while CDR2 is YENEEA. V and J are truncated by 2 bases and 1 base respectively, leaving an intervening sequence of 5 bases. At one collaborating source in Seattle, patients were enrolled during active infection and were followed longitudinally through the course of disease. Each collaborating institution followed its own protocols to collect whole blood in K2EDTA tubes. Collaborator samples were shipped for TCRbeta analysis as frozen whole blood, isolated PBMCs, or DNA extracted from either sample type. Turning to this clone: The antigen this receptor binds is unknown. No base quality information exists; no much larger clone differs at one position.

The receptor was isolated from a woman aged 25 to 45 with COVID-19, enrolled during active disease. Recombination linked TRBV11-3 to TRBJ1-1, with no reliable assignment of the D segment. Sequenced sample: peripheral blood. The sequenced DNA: TGTGCCAGCAGCTTACTTCGGAACACTGAAGCTTTCTTT. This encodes CASSLLRNTEAFF.